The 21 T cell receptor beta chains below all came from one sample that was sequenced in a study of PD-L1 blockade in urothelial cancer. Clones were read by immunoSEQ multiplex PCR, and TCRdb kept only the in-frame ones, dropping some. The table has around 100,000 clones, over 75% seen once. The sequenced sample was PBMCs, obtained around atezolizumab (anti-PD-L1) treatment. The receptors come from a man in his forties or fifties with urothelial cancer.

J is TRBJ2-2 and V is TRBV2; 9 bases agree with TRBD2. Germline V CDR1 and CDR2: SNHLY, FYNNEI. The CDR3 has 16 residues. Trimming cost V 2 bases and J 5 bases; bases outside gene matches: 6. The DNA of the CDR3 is TGTGCCAGCAGTGAACTGGGCGGGAGGGGTACCGGGGAGCTGTTTTTT. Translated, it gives CASSELGGRGTGELFF. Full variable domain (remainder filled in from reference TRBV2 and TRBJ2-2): EPEVTQTPSHQVTQMGQEVILRCVPISNHLYFYWYRQILGQKVEFLVSFYNNEISEKSEIFDDQFSVERPDGSNFTLKIRSTKLEDSAMYFCASSELGGRGTGELFFGEGSRLTVL.

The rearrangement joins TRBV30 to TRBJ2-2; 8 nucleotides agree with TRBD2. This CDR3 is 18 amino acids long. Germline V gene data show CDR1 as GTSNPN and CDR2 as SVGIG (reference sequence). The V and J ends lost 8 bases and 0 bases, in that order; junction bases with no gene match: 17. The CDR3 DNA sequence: TGTGCCGGGGGGACAAGAGCTAGCGGGCCTCCGAACACCGGGGAGCTGTTTTTT. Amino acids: CAGGTRASGPPNTGELFF. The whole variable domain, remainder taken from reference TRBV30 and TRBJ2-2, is SQTIHQWPATLVQPVGSPLSLECTVEGTSNPNLYWYRQAAGRGLQLLFYSVGIGQISSEVPQNLSASRPQDRQFILSSKKLLLSDSGFYLCAGGTRASGPPNTGELFFGEGSRLTVL.

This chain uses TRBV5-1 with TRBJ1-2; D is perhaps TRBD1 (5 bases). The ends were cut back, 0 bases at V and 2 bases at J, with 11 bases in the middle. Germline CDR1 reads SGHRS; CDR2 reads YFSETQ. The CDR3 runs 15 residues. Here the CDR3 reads CASSLGVGGNYGYTF. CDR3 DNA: TGCGCCAGCAGCTTGGGAGTGGGGGGAAACTATGGCTACACCTTC.

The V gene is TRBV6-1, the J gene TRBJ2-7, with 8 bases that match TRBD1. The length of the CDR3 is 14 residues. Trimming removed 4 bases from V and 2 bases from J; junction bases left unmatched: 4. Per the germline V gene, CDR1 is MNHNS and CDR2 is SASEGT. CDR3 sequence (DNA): TGTGCCAGCAGTGCGACAGGGGCTGCCTACGAGCAGTACTTC. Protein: CASSATGAAYEQYF.

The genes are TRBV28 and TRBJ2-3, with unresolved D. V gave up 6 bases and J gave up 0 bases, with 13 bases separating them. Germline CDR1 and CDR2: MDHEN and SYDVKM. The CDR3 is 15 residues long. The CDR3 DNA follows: TGTGCCAGCAGCCCACACAGACCTAGCACAGATACGCAGTATTTT. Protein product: CASSPHRPSTDTQYF. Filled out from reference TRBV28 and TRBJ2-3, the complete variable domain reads DVKVTQSSRYLVKRTGEKVFLECVQDMDHENMFWYRQDPGLGLRLIYFSYDVKMKEKGDIPEGYSVSREKKERFSLILESASTNQTSMYLCASSPHRPSTDTQYFGPGTRLTVL.

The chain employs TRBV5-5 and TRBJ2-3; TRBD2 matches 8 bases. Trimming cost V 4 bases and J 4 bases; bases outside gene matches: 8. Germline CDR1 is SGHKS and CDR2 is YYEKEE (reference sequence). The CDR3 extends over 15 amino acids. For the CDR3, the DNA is TGTGCCAGCAGCCCCTGGACTAGCCTCGCAGATACGCAGTATTTT. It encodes CASSPWTSLADTQYF.

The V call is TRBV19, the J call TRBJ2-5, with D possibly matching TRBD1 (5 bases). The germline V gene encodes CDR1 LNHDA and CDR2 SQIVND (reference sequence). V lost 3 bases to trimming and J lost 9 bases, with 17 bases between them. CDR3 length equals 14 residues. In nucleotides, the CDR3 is TGTGCCAGTAGTATCGACCAGTCGTTGGGGCCCCAGTACTTC. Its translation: CASSIDQSLGPQYF. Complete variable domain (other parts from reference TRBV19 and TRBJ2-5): DGGITQSPKYLFRKEGQNVTLSCEQNLNHDAMYWYRQDPGQGLRLIYYSQIVNDFQKGDIAEGYSVSREKKESFPLTVTSAQKNPTAFYLCASSIDQSLGPQYFGPGTRLLVL.

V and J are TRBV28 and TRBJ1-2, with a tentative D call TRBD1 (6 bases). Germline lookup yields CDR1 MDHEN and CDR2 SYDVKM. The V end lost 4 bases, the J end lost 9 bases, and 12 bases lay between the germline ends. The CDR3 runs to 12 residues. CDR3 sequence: CASSSGALRYTF. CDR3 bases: TGTGCCAGCAGTTCAGGGGCTCTCCGCTACACCTTC.

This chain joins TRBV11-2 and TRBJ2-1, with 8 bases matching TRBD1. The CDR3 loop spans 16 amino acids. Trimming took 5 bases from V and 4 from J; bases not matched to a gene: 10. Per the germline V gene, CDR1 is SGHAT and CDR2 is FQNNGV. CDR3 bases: TGTGCCAGCAGCCCCCACAGGACAGGGAATTACAATGAGCAGTTCTTC. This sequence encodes CASSPHRTGNYNEQFF.

The CDR3, as DNA: TGTGCCAGCAGCCAAGAACCCAGCGGGAGAAGAAATGAGCAGTTCTTC. The encoded protein is CASSQEPSGRRNEQFF. The chain recombines TRBV4-2 with TRBJ2-1; 8 nucleotides match TRBD2. Germline V gene data show CDR1 as LGHNA and CDR2 as YNFKEQ. The CDR3 runs 16 residues. Germline trimming cut 0 bases from V and 7 bases from J; bases unmatched to any gene: 8.

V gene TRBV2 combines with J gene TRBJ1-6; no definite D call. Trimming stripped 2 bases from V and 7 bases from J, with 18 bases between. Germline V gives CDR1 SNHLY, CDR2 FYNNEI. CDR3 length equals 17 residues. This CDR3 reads CASSEKVRQDLNSPLHF. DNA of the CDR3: TGTGCCAGCAGTGAAAAGGTGCGGCAGGACTTAAATTCACCCCTCCACTTT.

The CDR3 reads CASTDRSGAGELFF. The DNA of the CDR3 is TGTGCCAGCACTGACAGGTCAGGGGCCGGGGAGCTGTTTTTT. This rearrangement joins TRBV2 to TRBJ2-2, with a weak D call TRBD1 (6 bases). This CDR3 comprises 14 residues. Germline CDR1 and CDR2: SNHLY and FYNNEI. V lost 7 bases and J lost 6, with 15 bases in between.

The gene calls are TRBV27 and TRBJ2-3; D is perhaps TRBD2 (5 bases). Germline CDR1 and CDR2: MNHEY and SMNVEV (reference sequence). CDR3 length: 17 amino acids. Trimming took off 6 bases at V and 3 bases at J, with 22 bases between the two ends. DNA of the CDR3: TGTGCCAGCAGGACCACTTGGGGAGATTTAGGGACAGATACGCAGTATTTT. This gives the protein CASRTTWGDLGTDTQYF.

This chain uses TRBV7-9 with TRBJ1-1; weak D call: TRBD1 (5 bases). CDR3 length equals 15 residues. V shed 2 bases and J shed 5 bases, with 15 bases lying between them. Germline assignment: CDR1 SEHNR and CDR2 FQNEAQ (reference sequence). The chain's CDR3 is CASSLFGREGTEAFF. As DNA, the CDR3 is TGTGCCAGCAGCTTATTTGGCAGGGAGGGTACTGAAGCTTTCTTT.

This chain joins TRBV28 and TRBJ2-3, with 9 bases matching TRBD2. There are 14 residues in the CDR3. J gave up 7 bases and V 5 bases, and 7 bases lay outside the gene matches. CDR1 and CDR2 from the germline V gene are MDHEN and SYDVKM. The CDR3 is CASSPAGGINTQYF. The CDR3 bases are TGTGCCAGCAGTCCAGCGGGAGGTATTAATACGCAGTATTTT.

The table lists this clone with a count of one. CDR3 nucleotides: TGTGCCAGCAAACGGACAGGGGCCTACGAGCAGTACTTC. This codes for CASKRTGAYEQYF. The chain has TRBV6-6 and TRBJ2-7; 9 nucleotides line up with TRBD1. Losses at the gene ends were 7 bases for V and 2 bases for J; bases not matched to a gene: 3. The V gene's germline CDR1 is MNHNY and CDR2 SVGAGI (reference sequence). The CDR3 sequence is 13 residues long.

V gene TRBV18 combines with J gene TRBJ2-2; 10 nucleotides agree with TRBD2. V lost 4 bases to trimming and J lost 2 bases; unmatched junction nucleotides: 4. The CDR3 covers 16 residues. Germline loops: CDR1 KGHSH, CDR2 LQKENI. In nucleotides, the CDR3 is TGTGCCAGCTCACAAGGACTAGCGGTAAACACCGGGGAGCTGTTTTTT. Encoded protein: CASSQGLAVNTGELFF.

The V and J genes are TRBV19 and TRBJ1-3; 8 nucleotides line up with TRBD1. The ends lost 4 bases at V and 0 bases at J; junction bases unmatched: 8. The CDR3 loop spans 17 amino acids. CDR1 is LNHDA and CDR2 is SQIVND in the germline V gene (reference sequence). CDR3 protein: CASSNDRGLLSGNTIYF. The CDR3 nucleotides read TGTGCCAGTAGTAACGACAGGGGCCTCCTCTCTGGAAACACCATATATTTT.

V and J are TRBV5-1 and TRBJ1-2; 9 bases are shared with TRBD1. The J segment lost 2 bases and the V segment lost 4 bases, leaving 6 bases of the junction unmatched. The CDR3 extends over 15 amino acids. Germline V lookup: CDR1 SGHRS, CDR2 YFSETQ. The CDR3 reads CASSGSGTGNYGYTF. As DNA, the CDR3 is TGCGCCAGCAGCGGCTCCGGGACAGGGAACTATGGCTACACCTTC.

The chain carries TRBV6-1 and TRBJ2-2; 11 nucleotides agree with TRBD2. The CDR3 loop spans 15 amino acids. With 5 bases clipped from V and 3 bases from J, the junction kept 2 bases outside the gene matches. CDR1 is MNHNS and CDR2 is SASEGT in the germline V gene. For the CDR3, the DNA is TGTGCCAGCAGTTGGACTAGCGGGTACACCGGGGAGCTGTTTTTT. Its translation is CASSWTSGYTGELFF.

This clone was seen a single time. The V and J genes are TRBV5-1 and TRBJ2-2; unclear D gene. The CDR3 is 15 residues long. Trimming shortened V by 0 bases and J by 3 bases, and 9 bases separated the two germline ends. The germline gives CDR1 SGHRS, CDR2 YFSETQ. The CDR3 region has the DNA TGCGCCAGCAGCTTGGGAGGTGGCGACACCGGGGAGCTGTTTTTT. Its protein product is CASSLGGGDTGELFF.